A selection of T cell receptor beta chains follows, all from one sample in a study of human T cells and chemical hapten exposure. TCRdb analysed the RACE reads with MiXCR anew, one entry per CDR3 protein. The repertoire has some 88,000 distinct CDR3 sequences, 8% to 13% of them found once; the top ten carry roughly 2.3%. The sequencing here drew on whole blood, taken in connection with sensitization to the hapten diphenylcyclopropenone (DPC). The receptor set was obtained from a man aged 40-55 years with alopecia areata. Some clones in this sample may be carry-over from other donors' samples. CDR3s include the opening cysteine and the closing phenylalanine or tryptophan. The order of the fields is V gene, clone size, D gene, CDR3 length, J gene, CDR3 protein, CDR3 DNA. A D gene is named only where the DNA matches it firmly. Part of the rows lack a size; the others show once, few, many or a class for expanded clones.

TRBV29-1	many	-	14	TRBJ1-1	CSVEGAGRITEAFF	TGCAGCGTTGAAGGGGCGGGTCGGATCACTGAAGCTTTCTTT
TRBV20-1	few	-	11	TRBJ2-5	CSARTGETQYF	TGCAGTGCTAGAACAGGGGAGACCCAGTACTTC
TRBV7-8	few	-	13	TRBJ2-5	CASSLAGAKTQYF	TGTGCCAGCAGCTTAGCTGGAGCGAAGACCCAGTACTTC
TRBV27	many	-	14	TRBJ1-3	CASSLRVPGNTIYF	TGTGCCAGCAGTTTAAGGGTGCCTGGAAACACCATATATTTT
TRBV29-1	-	-	10	TRBJ2-1	CNPCVNEQFF	TGCAACCCCTGTGTTAATGAGCAGTTCTTC
TRBV9	few	-	14	TRBJ2-5	CASSQTQGGETQYF	TGTGCCAGCAGCCAAACGCAGGGGGGAGAGACCCAGTACTTC
TRBV7-9	-	-	15	TRBJ2-7	CASSSFGAASYEQYF	TGTGCCAGCAGCTCATTCGGGGCGGCCTCCTACGAGCAGTACTTC
TRBV9	many	TRBD2	15	TRBJ2-3	CASSVSGMATDTQYF	TGTGCCAGCAGCGTAAGCGGGATGGCCACAGATACGCAGTATTTT
TRBV5-4	many	-	12	TRBJ2-7	CASSLGTHEQYF	TGTGCCAGCAGCTTGGGGACCCACGAGCAGTACTTC
TRBV24-1	-	-	14	TRBJ2-2	CATSDLRNTGELFF	TGTGCCACCAGTGATTTGCGAAACACCGGGGAGCTGTTTTTT
TRBV4-2	-	-	12	TRBJ1-5	CASSQVNQPQHF	TGTGCCAGCAGCCAAGTCAATCAGCCCCAGCATTTT
TRBV19	-	-	15	TRBJ2-2	CASSGGPRDTGELFF	TGTGCCAGTAGCGGGGGGCCCAGGGATACCGGGGAGCTGTTTTTT
TRBV28	-	TRBD2	15	TRBJ2-7	CASSLVTSGNREQYF	TGTGCCAGCAGTTTGGTGACTAGCGGGAATCGCGAGCAGTACTTC
TRBV11-2	-	-	12	TRBJ2-3	CASSYQRDTQYF	TGTGCCAGCAGCTATCAGAGAGATACGCAGTATTTT
TRBV6-2/TRBV6-3	-	-	15	TRBJ2-3	CASSWFSGPTDTQYF	TGTGCCAGCAGTTGGTTCAGCGGTCCCACAGATACGCAGTATTTT
TRBV6-1	many	TRBD1	17	TRBJ1-4	CASSKTGTGGTNEKLFF	TGTGCCAGCAGTAAAACGGGGACAGGGGGAACTAATGAAAAACTGTTTTTT
TRBV6-5	few	TRBD1	15	TRBJ1-5	CASSYGTGANQPQHF	TGTGCCAGCAGTTACGGAACAGGGGCCAATCAGCCCCAGCATTTT
TRBV20-1	-	TRBD2	14	TRBJ2-3	CSARDSGGTDTQYF	TGCAGTGCTAGGGATAGCGGGGGCACAGATACGCAGTATTTT
TRBV19	-	-	15	TRBJ2-7	CASSTPVLGGYEQYF	TGTGCCAGTAGTACCCCCGTCCTAGGTGGCTACGAGCAGTACTTC
TRBV24-1	-	-	14	TRBJ2-1	CATAPRGSYNEQFF	TGTGCCACCGCGCCCAGGGGCAGTTACAATGAGCAGTTCTTC
TRBV11-1	-	-	13	TRBJ1-1	CASSLDGLVGAFF	TGTGCCAGCAGCTTAGACGGGTTAGTTGGAGCTTTCTTT
TRBV12-3/TRBV12-4	few	-	17	TRBJ1-6	CASRKTRRRYHNSPLHF	TGTGCCAGCAGGAAAACGAGGCGACGTTATCACAATTCACCCCTCCACTTT
TRBV25-1	-	TRBD2	19	TRBJ2-1	CASSDRLAGVTRSYNEQFF	TGTGCCAGCAGTGATCGGCTAGCGGGAGTGACCCGCTCCTACAATGAGCAGTTCTTC
TRBV6-1	-	-	13	TRBJ1-3	CASRHLGGNTIYF	TGTGCCAGCAGACACTTAGGGGGAAACACCATATATTTT
TRBV6-1	few	-	17	TRBJ1-6	CASSEDKGDRRNSPLHF	TGTGCCAGCAGTGAAGATAAGGGCGACAGGAGGAATTCACCCCTCCACTTT
TRBV6-2/TRBV6-3	-	TRBD2	17	TRBJ2-3	CASNLLAGGSSGDTQYF	TGTGCCAGCAACCTACTAGCGGGAGGATCTTCTGGAGATACGCAGTATTTT
TRBV7-9	-	TRBD2	18	TRBJ2-1	CASSKGGLAGGPGYEQFF	TGTGCCAGCAGCAAAGGGGGGCTAGCGGGAGGGCCAGGGTATGAGCAGTTCTTC
TRBV3-1	-	TRBD1	16	TRBJ2-2	CASSQGFTGGTGELFF	TGTGCCAGCAGCCAAGGGTTTACAGGGGGGACCGGGGAGCTGTTTTTT
TRBV13	few	-	15	TRBJ2-2	CASIIRGMNTGELFF	TGTGCCAGCATCATAAGGGGGATGAACACCGGGGAGCTGTTTTTT
TRBV18	many	-	12	TRBJ2-3	CASSPGTAVYYF	TGTGCCAGCTCACCAGGTACAGCGGTATATTATTTT
TRBV11-2	-	TRBD2	17	TRBJ2-3	CASSPYPREGRADTQYF	TGTGCCAGCAGCCCCTACCCCCGGGAGGGTAGGGCAGATACGCAGTATTTT
TRBV20-1	many	TRBD2	16	TRBJ2-3	CSASSDSGSFVDTQYF	TGCAGTGCTAGTTCGGATAGCGGGAGTTTCGTAGATACGCAGTATTTT
TRBV28	few	-	16	TRBJ1-5	CASIQLHHLENQPQHF	TGTGCCAGCATCCAGCTTCACCACCTCGAAAATCAGCCCCAGCATTTT
TRBV4-3	few	TRBD2	15	TRBJ2-3	CASRGLAGGTDTQYF	TGCGCCAGCAGAGGACTAGCGGGAGGGACGGATACGCAGTATTTT
TRBV4-3	many	TRBD1	16	TRBJ1-1	CASSPSARTGRFEAFF	TGCGCCAGCAGCCCCTCCGCCCGGACAGGGCGATTTGAAGCTTTCTTT
TRBV12-3/TRBV12-4	many	-	15	TRBJ1-1	CASSLGALLKTEAFF	TGTGCCAGCAGTTTAGGTGCCCTATTGAAGACTGAAGCTTTCTTT
TRBV20-1	-	-	12	TRBJ2-3	CSAIRDTDTQYF	TGCAGTGCTATCCGGGACACAGATACGCAGTATTTT
TRBV10-3	medium-sized	-	16	TRBJ2-3	CAISLIEAEGADTQYF	TGTGCCATCAGTCTGATTGAGGCGGAGGGGGCAGATACGCAGTATTTT
TRBV7-2	-	TRBD2	15	TRBJ2-1	CASSFWLAETNEQFF	TGTGCCAGCAGCTTTTGGCTAGCGGAGACCAATGAGCAGTTCTTC
TRBV12-5	few	TRBD2	15	TRBJ2-3	CASGNTLAGVDTQYF	TGTGCTAGTGGTAATACCCTAGCGGGAGTAGATACGCAGTATTTT